This TCR beta chain was captured by sequencing in a study of T cells in localized non-small cell lung cancer. This clone was picked up a small number of times. Its antigen is undetermined. TCRdb keeps only in-frame clones here, not all; method: immunoSEQ multiplex PCR. In the table there are roughly 2,500 clones, around 21% of which are singletons. V was clipped by 8 bases and J by 1 base, with 11 bases between them. The CDR3 loop spans 13 amino acids. Germline V gene data show CDR1 as LNHDA and CDR2 as SQIVND (reference sequence). General study results and limits: Among the tissues sampled, uninvolved adjacent lung had the highest T cell clonality, above tumor. Overall survival was longer when the density of T cells in the blood was higher. Adjacent lung held a median roughly 60 of the top 100 tumor clones.

The sample in question was lung tumor tissue, obtained before any cancer treatment. J is TRBJ1-1 and V is TRBV19; no clear D. The TCR originated in a male donor older than 55 with stage I lung adenocarcinoma. CDR3 in amino acids: CASATWGNTEAFF. The CDR3 bases are TGTGCCAGTGCCACGTGGGGGAACACTGAAGCTTTCTTT.